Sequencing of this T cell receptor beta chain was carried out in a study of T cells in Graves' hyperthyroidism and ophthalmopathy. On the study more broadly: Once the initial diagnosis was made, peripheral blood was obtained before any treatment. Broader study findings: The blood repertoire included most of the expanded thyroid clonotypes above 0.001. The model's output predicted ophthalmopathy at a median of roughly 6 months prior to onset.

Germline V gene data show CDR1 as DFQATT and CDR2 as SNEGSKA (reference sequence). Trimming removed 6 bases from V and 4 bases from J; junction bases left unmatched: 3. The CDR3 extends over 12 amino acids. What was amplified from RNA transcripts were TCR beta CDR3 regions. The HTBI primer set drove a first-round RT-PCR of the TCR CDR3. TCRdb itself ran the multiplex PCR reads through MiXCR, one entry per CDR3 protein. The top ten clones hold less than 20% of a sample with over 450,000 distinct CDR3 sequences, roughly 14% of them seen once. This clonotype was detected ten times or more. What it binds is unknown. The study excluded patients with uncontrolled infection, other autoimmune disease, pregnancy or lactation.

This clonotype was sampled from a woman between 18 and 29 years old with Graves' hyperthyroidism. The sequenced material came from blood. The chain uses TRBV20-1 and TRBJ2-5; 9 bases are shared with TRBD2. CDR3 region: CSAPLAGETQYF. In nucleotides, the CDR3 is TGCAGTGCCCCACTAGCGGGAGAGACCCAGTACTTC.